In this sample, the clone carrying this T cell receptor (beta chain) turned up once. Antigen unknown. The sample belongs to a study of shared clonotypes between healthy human individuals. Study observations and caveats: Between a few donors, naive CD4 clonotypes were shared at a level of about 5%. Clonotype sharing among donors, it was expected, would be affected by sequencing depth.

Method: immunoSEQ multiplex PCR; TCRdb's copy keeps in-frame clones and lacks some. Seen here are 1.4 million to 1.5 million clones, around 95% observed once, and the top ten hold roughly 1.2%. Only Caucasian adults living in Nashville, Tennessee served as donors. The germline CDR1 and CDR2 sequences are SGHTA and FQGNSA. Trimming cost V 0 bases and J 1 base, with 9 bases left between them. The CDR3 contains 15 residues. Specimen: naive CD4+ T cells sorted from blood. Regarding subset: CD45RA+ positively selected. The receptor was isolated from a man aged 25 to 40 in good health. The J gene is TRBJ1-1, the V gene TRBV7-2; possible D gene TRBD1, 6 bases. In nucleotides, the CDR3 is TGTGCCAGCAGCTTAGCGGGGACAAGGAACACTGAAGCTTTCTTT. It translates to CASSLAGTRNTEAFF.